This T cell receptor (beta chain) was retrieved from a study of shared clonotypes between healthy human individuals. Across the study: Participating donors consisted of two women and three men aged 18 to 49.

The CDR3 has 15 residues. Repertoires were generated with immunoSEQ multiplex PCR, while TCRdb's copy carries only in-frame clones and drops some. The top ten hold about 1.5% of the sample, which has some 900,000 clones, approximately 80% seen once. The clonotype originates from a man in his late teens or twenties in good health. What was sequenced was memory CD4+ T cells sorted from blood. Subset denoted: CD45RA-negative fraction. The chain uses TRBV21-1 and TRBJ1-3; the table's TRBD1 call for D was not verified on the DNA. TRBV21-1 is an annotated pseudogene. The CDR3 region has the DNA TGTGCCAGCAAAGCAGGGGCCCGCTCTGGAAACACCATATATTTT. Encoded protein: CASKAGARSGNTIYF.